A selection of T cell receptor beta chains follows, all from one sample in a study of T cell responses to AZD1222 COVID-19 vaccine. Sequencing was performed with immunoSEQ multiplex PCR; in TCRdb, only in-frame clones are kept and a portion is missing. The sample has around 110,000 clones; 85% to 95% are singletons. The specimen comprised peripheral blood, sampled 28 days after the second AZD1222 dose. The source is an adult who received the AZD1222 COVID-19 vaccine. The CDR3 runs from the conserved cysteine through the conserved F or W.

cdr3_aa | j_call | v_call
CASGWGTSGRAPYEQYF | TRBJ2-7 | TRBV12-5
CASRRTGYSPLHF | TRBJ1-6 | TRBV6-5
CASSPRQGTYEQYF | TRBJ2-7 | TRBV9
CASSLELNADTQYF | TRBJ2-3 | TRBV11-2
CAWTGGNEQFF | TRBJ2-1 | TRBV30
CAWSVRAGFEQYF | TRBJ2-7 | TRBV30
CASSLIGLGSTNTEAFF | TRBJ1-1 | TRBV27
CASSGSWGNTEAFF | TRBJ1-1 | TRBV7-2
CASSLSSDSSYNEQFF | TRBJ2-1 | TRBV5-1
CASSPGLAETDTQYF | TRBJ2-3 | TRBV5-6
CASLAGNYGYTF | TRBJ1-2 | TRBV30
CAMGLASYNEQFF | TRBJ2-1 | TRBV10-3
CACQYRGQNTEAFF | TRBJ1-1 | TRBV2
CASSFPGLYEQYF | TRBJ2-7 | TRBV28
CSVGTSGANVLTF | TRBJ2-6 | TRBV29-1
CASSEDGQGWQPQHF | TRBJ1-5 | TRBV2
CAWSRMGAIANYGYTF | TRBJ1-2 | TRBV30
CASSQIGLAGATDTQYF | TRBJ2-3 | TRBV27
CASRTGGSDYGYTF | TRBJ1-2 | TRBV19
CASSLRQGAYNSPLHF | TRBJ1-6 | TRBV13
CASSHPGTYEQYF | TRBJ2-7 | TRBV4-1
CATSRDPSGRAPHEQFF | TRBJ2-1 | TRBV15
CACAGRAGLGNTEAFF | TRBJ1-1 | TRBV19
CASSFDQGSPLWTKGYEQYF | TRBJ2-7 | TRBV5-5
CASSEAPGQGNQPQHF | TRBJ1-5 | TRBV6-1
CASSLGASGPASEQYF | TRBJ2-7 | TRBV5-6
CASSEGGRGNQPQHF | TRBJ1-5 | TRBV2
CSVVVRDDYGYTF | TRBJ1-2 | TRBV29-1
CASSPYRGHSTPTNEKLFF | TRBJ1-4 | TRBV6-4
CASSQSGQSTYEQYF | TRBJ2-7 | TRBV4-2
CASSRGAALSYEQYF | TRBJ2-7 | TRBV7-9
CASSLDGQGYYGYTF | TRBJ1-2 | TRBV7-8
CASSDIILSGLTGELFF | TRBJ2-2 | TRBV3-1/TRBV3-2
CASSPGQGGYGYTF | TRBJ1-2 | TRBV5-5
CSVEVWDRERETQYF | TRBJ2-5 | TRBV29-1
CASRTSGGNEQFF | TRBJ2-1 | TRBV6-5
CASSSDRKKNIQYF | TRBJ2-4 | TRBV6-2/TRBV6-3
CASSETELNEKLFF | TRBJ1-4 | TRBV4-1
CASSESSGAYEQYF | TRBJ2-7 | TRBV10-1
CAIRRGGLADTQYF | TRBJ2-3 | TRBV10-3
CASSDQRGGDTEAFF | TRBJ1-1 | TRBV10-1
CASSSPDRGTDTQYF | TRBJ2-3 | TRBV7-9
CASSDSPGTGNYGYTF | TRBJ1-2 | TRBV10-2
CASSLRTSGQNTGELFF | TRBJ2-2 | TRBV4-1
CASSLGTPGNTIYF | TRBJ1-3 | TRBV5-5
CASAPGDLAAGYTF | TRBJ1-2 | TRBV4-1
CASSQDPWPSTDTQYF | TRBJ2-3 | TRBV4-1
CASSAGGASNEQFF | TRBJ2-1 | TRBV6-5
CASSFLPGKNTEAFF | TRBJ1-1 | TRBV28
CASSRAGPFGETQYF | TRBJ2-5 | TRBV6-5
CASSRDRRIYTF | TRBJ1-2 | TRBV19